This entry lists 15 T cell receptor beta chains sequenced from one sample in a study of T-cell reconstitution after alpha-beta-depleted transplantation in children. A TCRbeta library incorporating unique molecular identifiers was prepared. TCRdb re-called the PCR reads through MiXCR, storing one row per CDR3 protein. The profile shows around 400,000 distinct CDR3 sequences, 20% of them singletons. Sequencing used PBMCs from the stem cell graft donor, obtained from the stem cell graft. All receptors come from a human donor who donated a stem cell graft to a child with acute myeloid leukemia.

This clonotype came up a few times. V is TRBV12-3 or TRBV12-4 and J is TRBJ2-6, with D perhaps assigned TRBD1 or TRBD2 (5 bases each). The length of the CDR3 is 16 residues. V gave up 0 bases and J gave up 0 bases, with 6 bases separating them. The CDR3 region is CASSLAGTSGANVLTF. In nucleotides, the CDR3 is TGTGCCAGCAGTTTAGCGGGGACCTCTGGGGCCAACGTCCTGACTTTC.

This clonotype was detected a few times. The chain is built from TRBV7-8 and TRBJ2-3; D possibly corresponds to TRBD2 (6 bases). V was clipped by 1 base and J by 1 base, with 9 bases between them. The CDR3 extends over 15 amino acids. Germline CDR1 and CDR2: SGHVS and FQNEAQ. CDR3 bases: TGTGCCAGCAGCTTAGGCGGGATCGGCACAGATACGCAGTATTTT. Amino acid sequence: CASSLGGIGTDTQYF.

Only a few counts were recorded for this clonotype. The chain links TRBV12-3 or TRBV12-4 to TRBJ2-3; TRBD2 agrees at 10 bases. The CDR3 is made up of 14 amino acids. The ends lost 3 bases at V and 4 bases at J; junction bases unmatched: 1. The CDR3 bases are TGTGCCAGCAGTTTCGGACTAGCGGCAGATACGCAGTATTTT. Encoded protein: CASSFGLAADTQYF.

V and J are TRBV12-3 or TRBV12-4 and TRBJ2-1, with 10 bases matching TRBD2. The V and J ends lost 3 bases and 0 bases, in that order; junction bases with no gene match: 14. CDR3 length: 20 amino acids. The CDR3 DNA is TGTGCCAGCAGTTTTGTAGCGGGAGGCCGCGATATTGACTCCTACAATGAGCAGTTCTTC. Translating gives CASSFVAGGRDIDSYNEQFF.

This clonotype was seen a handful of times. This rearrangement joins TRBV12-3 or TRBV12-4 to TRBJ1-1, with TRBD1 matching 8 bases. The CDR3 spans 15 residues. Trimming removed 5 bases from V and 5 bases from J; junction bases left unmatched: 10. The CDR3 nucleotides are TGTGCCAGCAGTCCATCAGGGGGCTTGAGAACTGAAGCTTTCTTT. It is translated as CASSPSGGLRTEAFF.

The chain joins TRBV3-1 to TRBJ2-2, with 9 positions matching TRBD1. The CDR3 consists of 18 residues. Germline CDR1 and CDR2: LGHDT and YNNKEL (reference sequence). The V segment lost 5 bases and the J segment 5 bases; nucleotides outside the gene matches: 15. CDR3 residues: CASSYGPPRTGVTGELFF. The CDR3 DNA is TGTGCCAGCAGCTACGGTCCCCCGCGGACAGGGGTAACCGGGGAGCTGTTTTTT.

In its sample, this clonotype was seen a few times. The chain carries TRBV12-3 or TRBV12-4 and TRBJ2-1; 10 bases align to TRBD2. CDR3 length: 16 residues. With 5 bases clipped from V and 7 bases from J, the junction kept 11 bases outside the gene matches. The CDR3 nucleotides are TGTGCCAGCAGTCCTCTTCCTAGCGGGAGAATGAATGAGCAGTTCTTC. Translating gives CASSPLPSGRMNEQFF.

V usage is TRBV29-1 and J usage is TRBJ2-1; 9 bases align to TRBD2. There are 16 residues in the CDR3. With 7 bases clipped from V and 2 bases from J, the junction kept 12 bases outside the gene matches. The germline V gene encodes CDR1 SQVTM and CDR2 ANQGSEA. CDR3 in DNA: TGCAGCGCAAAGGGGGTAGCGGGAGATACCTACAATGAGCAGTTCTTC. Translated, it gives CSAKGVAGDTYNEQFF.

The V and J genes are TRBV7-6 and TRBJ2-5; no definite D call. The CDR3 is made up of 14 amino acids. Deletions cut 5 bases from V and 4 bases from J, with 14 bases between. The germline V gene has CDR1 SGHVS and CDR2 FNYEAQ. CDR3 DNA sequence: TGTGCCAGCAGCCTTCTGGGCGGTAGAGAGACCCAGTACTTC. Translated: CASSLLGGRETQYF. The full variable domain, rest sourced from reference TRBV7-6 and TRBJ2-5, is GAGVSQSPRYKVTKRGQDVALRCDPISGHVSLYWYRQALGQGPEFLTYFNYEAQQDKSGLPNDRFSAERPEGSISTLTIQRTEQRDSAMYRCASSLLGGRETQYFGPGTRLLVL.

This clonotype was counted only a few times. The rearrangement uses TRBV16 and TRBJ2-1; D is perhaps TRBD1 or TRBD2 (5 bases each). V was clipped by 1 base and J by 4 bases, with 11 bases between them. The CDR3 is 15 amino acids. Germline loops: CDR1 KGHSY, CDR2 FQNENV. The DNA for the CDR3 is TGTGCCAGCAGCCAATTGACAGCGGCTTACAATGAGCAGTTCTTC. This translates into CASSQLTAAYNEQFF.

As regards this clonotype: Its ends do not fully match the called genes, so a read error is possible. V gene TRBV7-9 combines with J gene TRBJ2-1; TRBD2 matches at 11 bases. CDR1 is SEHNR, CDR2 FQNEAQ, per germline (reference sequence). The CDR3 is made up of 12 amino acids. Written as DNA, the CDR3 is TGTGCCAGCAGCCTAACTAGCGGGAGTTCGCTCTTC. This translates into CASSLTSGSSLF.

This chain joins TRBV20-1 and TRBJ2-1; 13 nucleotides line up with TRBD2. Unmatched junction bases numbered 7, after V lost 6 bases and J lost 2 bases. This CDR3 contains 16 residues. The germline CDR1 and CDR2 sequences are DFQATT and SNEGSKA (reference sequence). The CDR3 coding sequence is TGCAGTGCCCCTAGGACTAGCGGGAGTGCCTACAATGAGCAGTTCTTC. It yields the protein CSAPRTSGSAYNEQFF.

The table lists this clonotype with many counts. The rearrangement uses TRBV5-1 and TRBJ2-1; TRBD2 aligns across 10 bases. There are 15 residues in the CDR3. Germline CDR1 and CDR2: SGHRS and YFSETQ. With V trimmed by 1 base and J by 8 bases, 6 bases remained unmatched. The CDR3 reads CASSLSGRAVDEQFF. The CDR3 nucleotides read TGCGCCAGCAGCTTGAGCGGGAGGGCCGTAGATGAGCAGTTCTTC.

The V gene is TRBV20-1, the J gene TRBJ2-1; 13 bases line up with TRBD2. J gave up 4 bases and V 0 bases, and 15 bases lay outside the gene matches. The CDR3 is made up of 20 amino acids. Germline V lookup: CDR1 DFQATT, CDR2 SNEGSKA (reference sequence). The CDR3 region has the DNA TGCAGTGCTAGAGATGACGGGACTAGCGGGACGAGGTTACGTTACAATGAGCAGTTCTTC. It translates to CSARDDGTSGTRLRYNEQFF.

This clonotype was observed at least ten times. The J gene is TRBJ2-3, the V gene TRBV20-1; D unresolved. Trimming pared 0 bases from V and 0 bases from J, leaving 7 bases between. CDR3 length: 14 amino acids. In germline, CDR1 is DFQATT, CDR2 SNEGSKA (reference sequence). The CDR3 loop is CSARDPGSTDTQYF. The CDR3 nucleotides are TGCAGTGCTAGAGATCCAGGCAGCACAGATACGCAGTATTTT.